This TCR beta chain stems from a study of blood T cell repertoires in COVID-19 (dated by TCRdb to the early 2020s). Context from the whole study: Samples from collaborators originated in the United States, Italy and Spain and spanned both the acute and convalescent phases of COVID-19. The prospective study material was composed of cDNA or gDNA derived from T cells, B-cell-depleted T cells, or PBMCs. The dataset comprised deeply sampled blood TCRbeta repertoires from subjects exposed to, actively infected with, or recovered from COVID-19. The repertoires were released in a freely available public database meant as a resource for research on the immune response to SARS-CoV-2. Samples were obtained from the ongoing ImmuneRACE study (first 160 participants) and from 1,254 subjects provided by 6 global collaborators. The sample metadata nearly always contained a de-identified subject ID, COVID-19 status, age in years and sex. HLA class I and class II types, where available, came from metadata supplied by the sample provider rather than from assay-based typing.

Study-wide conclusions, independent of this receptor: The amount of clinical and demographic metadata varied by source and participant and was provided uncurated.

The collaborating institutions used their own protocols to collect whole blood in K2EDTA tubes. For TCRbeta analysis, collaborators shipped samples as frozen whole blood, isolated PBMCs, or DNA extracted from either of those sample types. The immunoSEQ Assay, a bias-controlled multiplex PCR, was used to amplify TCRbeta CDR3 regions from genomic DNA. The authors' analysis ran thus. The number of nucleated cells in each sample was estimated from the amplification of reference gene primers within the assay. To quantify the absolute abundance of each unique TCRbeta CDR3 rearrangement, sequence reads were collapsed and filtered. For each sample, productive Simpson clonality was calculated by taking the square root of Simpson's diversity index across productive rearrangements. TCRdb obtained this table from immuneACCESS and retained in-frame rearrangements with V and J assigned. These tables miss some clones; where compared with another copy, unresolved V genes account for less than half of the shortfall, and the remainder is unexplained. V, J and clone size derive from that table, while D and trimming were established from the DNA sequence. In all, the sample holds about 41,000 clones, and roughly four fifths of those were seen once. Approximately 40% of the sample comes from the top ten.

The CDR3 starts with the cysteine, ends with the phenylalanine, and has 16 residues. Only the CDR3 DNA stays, 48 bases, in frame from base 1. The germline V end is reduced by 4 bases and the J end by 5 bases; junction bases left unmatched: 8. In the germline V gene, CDR1 corresponds to SGDLS and CDR2 to YYNGEE. Comments on this clone: Its antigen remains unidentified. Base qualities are not recorded, but no much larger clone differs from it by a single base.

This sequence uses TRBV9 and TRBJ2-1, with 11 bases matching TRBD1. Sequenced sample: peripheral blood. The source is a woman over 75 with acute or convalescent COVID-19. The base sequence is TGTGCCAGCAGCCCCCGGGGACAGGGGGTTCACAATGAGCAGTTCTTC. Translated, this is CASSPRGQGVHNEQFF.